Presented here are 6 T cell receptor beta chains from one specimen sequenced in a study of T cells in tuberculosis. Some clones are missing from TCRdb's copy, which holds only in-frame ones; the method was immunoSEQ multiplex PCR. The repertoire holds 30,000 to 35,000 clones, with just under 97% as singletons. The sample consisted of PBMCs. These TCRs come from a donor aged 10 to 29 with latent tuberculosis or without tuberculosis infection.

V is TRBV18 and J is TRBJ2-7; 7 bases map to TRBD1. V lost 8 bases and J lost 5; bases outside the gene matches: 9. The CDR3 extends over 13 amino acids. Germline CDR1 reads KGHSH; CDR2 reads LQKENI. The CDR3 reads CASEEGARNEQYF. CDR3 DNA: TGTGCCAGCGAAGAGGGGGCGAGAAACGAGCAGTACTTC.

This rearrangement joins TRBV10-1 to TRBJ2-6; D not certain. Germline V gives CDR1 WNHNN, CDR2 SYGVQD (reference sequence). This CDR3 is 15 amino acids long. Trimming shortened V by 0 bases and J by 4 bases, and 7 bases separated the two germline ends. DNA for the CDR3: TGCGCCAGCAGTGAGTCCGGTTTAGGGGCCAACGTCCTGACTTTC. It is translated as CASSESGLGANVLTF.

Worth noting for this clone: One junction end disagrees with the germline gene, perhaps due to a read error. The chain links TRBV7-2 to TRBJ1-6; 7 bases match TRBD1. CDR1 and CDR2 (germline): SGHTA, FQGNSA. This CDR3 region has 14 residues. The CDR3 loop reads CASRFEGANSPLHF. The CDR3 nucleotides are TGTGCCAGCCGCTTTGAGGGGGCGAATTCACCCCTCCACTTT.

The table lists this clone with a count of one. The chain employs TRBV5-1 and TRBJ2-1; 9 bases align to TRBD2. The V gene's germline CDR1 is SGHRS and CDR2 YFSETQ. J was trimmed by 4 bases and V by 0 bases; bases with no gene match: 8. This CDR3 spans 17 amino acids. The CDR3 region is CASSLEVRLAGYNEQFF. CDR3 in DNA: TGCGCCAGCAGCTTGGAAGTTCGGCTAGCGGGATACAATGAGCAGTTCTTC.

V gene TRBV6-6 combines with J gene TRBJ2-2; TRBD1 agrees at 10 bases. The CDR3 totals 16 residues. V lost 6 bases and J lost 4; bases outside the gene matches: 8. Germline values: CDR1 MNHNY, CDR2 SVGAGI (reference sequence). The CDR3 region has the DNA TGTGCCAGCAGCCCGACAGGGGGCCTGAGCACCGGGGAGCTGTTTTTT. Translation gives CASSPTGGLSTGELFF.

The J gene is TRBJ2-2, the V gene TRBV9, with a tentative D call TRBD1 (5 bases). Trimming left V 1 base short and J 10 bases short, with 14 bases between. Per germline, CDR1 SGDLS and CDR2 YYNGEE. CDR3 size: 14 residues. The CDR3 DNA is TGTGCCAGCAGCGTAACGTCAAGCAGGGTGGAGCTGTTTTTT. Encoded protein: CASSVTSSRVELFF.